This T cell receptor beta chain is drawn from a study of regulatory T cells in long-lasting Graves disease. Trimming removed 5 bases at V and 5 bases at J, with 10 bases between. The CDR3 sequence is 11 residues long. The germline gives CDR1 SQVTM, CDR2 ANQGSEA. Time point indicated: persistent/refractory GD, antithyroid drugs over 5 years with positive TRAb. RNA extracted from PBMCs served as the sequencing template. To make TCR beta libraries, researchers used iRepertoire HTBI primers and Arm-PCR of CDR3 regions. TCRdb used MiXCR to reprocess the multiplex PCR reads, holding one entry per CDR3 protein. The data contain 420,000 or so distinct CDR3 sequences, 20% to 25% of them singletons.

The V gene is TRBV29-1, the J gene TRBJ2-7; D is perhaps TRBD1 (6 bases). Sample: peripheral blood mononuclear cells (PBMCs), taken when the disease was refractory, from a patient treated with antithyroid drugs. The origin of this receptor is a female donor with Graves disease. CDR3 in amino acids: CSVQKGDEQYF. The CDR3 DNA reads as TGCAGCGTTCAAAAGGGGGACGAGCAGTACTTC.